The rows below give T cell receptor beta chains drawn from one sample of a study of T cell responses to AZD1222 COVID-19 vaccine. Assay used: immunoSEQ multiplex PCR; TCRdb lists only in-frame clones, some missing. The data show 90,000 to 150,000 clones, with roughly 89% seen just once and under 9% held by the top ten. The material sequenced was peripheral blood, taken on day 0 of AZD1222 vaccination. Receptor source: an adult in good health. The CDR3 runs from the conserved cysteine through the conserved F or W. The order of the fields is J gene, V gene, D gene, clone size, CDR3 length, CDR3 protein, CDR3 DNA. A D gene is named only where the DNA matches it firmly. Expanded clones get a size class; other rows say once, few or many, or leave the size out.

>TRBJ1-4|TRBV30|.|.|14
CAWSHTGSNEKLFF
TGTGCCTGGAGCCATACAGGGTCGAATGAAAAACTGTTTTTT
>TRBJ2-2|TRBV19|TRBD1|.|15
CASSIPGQGGGELFF
TGTGCCAGTAGTATTCCGGGACAGGGGGGCGGGGAGCTGTTTTTT
>TRBJ2-5|TRBV19|.|.|13
CASSGDSEETQYF
TGTGCCAGTAGTGGCGACAGCGAGGAGACCCAGTACTTC
>TRBJ2-3|TRBV20-1|.|.|14
CSASSRSSTDTQYF
TGCAGTGCTAGTTCCAGGTCTAGCACAGATACGCAGTATTTT
>TRBJ2-1|TRBV9|.|.|15
CASSVGASQNNEQFF
TGTGCCAGCAGCGTAGGTGCTAGCCAGAACAATGAGCAGTTCTTC
>TRBJ2-2|TRBV7-8|.|.|16
CASSLNKLGNTGELFF
TGTGCCAGCAGCTTAAACAAGCTTGGGAACACCGGGGAGCTGTTTTTT
>TRBJ1-1|TRBV12-5|TRBD1|.|17
CASGLGLGQGANTEAFF
TGTGCTAGTGGTTTGGGCCTGGGACAGGGAGCGAACACTGAAGCTTTCTTT
>TRBJ2-1|TRBV11-2|TRBD2|.|14
CASSAGRGNNEQFF
TGTGCCAGCAGTGCCGGGCGGGGGAACAATGAGCAGTTCTTC
>TRBJ2-2|TRBV28|TRBD2|.|15
CASSSPGEGGGELFF
TGTGCCAGCAGCTCTCCCGGGGAGGGTGGCGGGGAGCTGTTTTTT
>TRBJ2-1|TRBV7-9|.|.|15
CASSPNTGYYNEQFF
TGTGCCAGCAGCCCTAATACGGGGTACTACAATGAGCAGTTCTTC
>TRBJ2-1|TRBV24-1|TRBD2|.|19
CATSDATNRAGSSYNEQFF
TGTGCCACCAGTGACGCCACTAACAGAGCGGGGAGCTCCTACAATGAGCAGTTCTTC
>TRBJ2-5|TRBV5-1|.|few|14
CASSLATVQETQYF
TGCGCCAGCAGCTTGGCCACAGTACAAGAGACCCAGTACTTC
>TRBJ2-7|TRBV27|TRBD1|.|17
CASSPGQGVSWEREQYF
TGTGCCAGCAGTCCGGGACAGGGGGTTTCATGGGAGCGGGAGCAGTACTTC
>TRBJ2-4|TRBV6-5|TRBD2|.|14
CASSGRAQVNIQYF
TGTGCCAGCAGCGGGAGGGCCCAGGTAAACATTCAGTACTTC
>TRBJ1-1|TRBV7-8|.|.|16
CASSLRERQRNTEAFF
TGTGCCAGCAGCTTAAGGGAGCGCCAGAGGAACACTGAAGCTTTCTTT
>TRBJ2-7|TRBV7-6|TRBD2|.|16
CASSLDLAGGAYEQYF
TGTGCCAGCAGCTTAGATTTAGCGGGGGGCGCCTACGAGCAGTACTTC
>TRBJ2-5|TRBV28|.|.|14
CASSFPDSQETQYF
TGTGCCAGCAGTTTCCCGGACAGCCAAGAGACCCAGTACTTC
>TRBJ1-2|TRBV10-1|.|.|12
CASSMGTAGYTF
TGCGCCAGCAGTATGGGGACTGCTGGCTACACCTTC
>TRBJ1-5|TRBV2|TRBD1|.|15
CASGTAPYSNQPQHF
TGTGCCAGCGGGACAGCACCCTATAGCAATCAGCCCCAGCATTTT
>TRBJ1-1|TRBV11-2|TRBD1|.|16
CASSSNRGFGHTEAFF
TGTGCCAGCAGCTCCAACAGGGGTTTTGGGCACACTGAAGCTTTCTTT
>TRBJ1-5|TRBV9|.|.|14
CASSVDQGNQPQHF
TGTGCCAGCAGCGTAGATCAGGGTAATCAGCCCCAGCATTTT
>TRBJ1-1|TRBV18|.|.|13
CASSAGLNTEAFF
TGTGCCAGCTCAGCAGGGTTGAACACTGAAGCTTTCTTT